These 26 T cell receptor beta chains originate from one sample sequenced in a study of shared clonotypes between healthy human individuals. TCRdb's table, derived via immunoSEQ multiplex PCR, lists solely in-frame clones and lacks some. The table includes over 850,000 clones, 78% detected once. The sequenced material came from memory CD4+ T cells from PBMCs. Documented subset: CD45RA-negative fraction. These receptors were obtained from a man in his late teens or twenties in good health. Some clones in this sample may be carry-over from other donors' samples.

The rearrangement uses TRBV4-2 and TRBJ2-2; TRBD2 aligns across 8 bases. V shed 4 bases, J shed 0 bases, and the junction held 16 bases outside the gene matches. CDR1 LGHNA and CDR2 YNFKEQ come from the germline V gene. The CDR3 extends over 20 amino acids. CDR3 DNA sequence: TGTGCCAGCAGCCGCCAAAGCGGGCAGACTAGCGTCGCGAACACCGGGGAGCTGTTTTTT. Translation: CASSRQSGQTSVANTGELFF.

V and J are TRBV7-9 and TRBJ1-4, with TRBD1 matching over 9 bases. Germline CDR1 and CDR2: SEHNR and FQNEAQ (reference sequence). CDR3 size: 17 residues. V trimming: 5 bases; J trimming: 4 bases; junction bases outside the gene matches: 11. The CDR3 here is CASSHGENRGLNEKLFF. In DNA form, the CDR3 reads TGTGCCAGCAGCCACGGGGAGAACAGGGGGCTTAATGAAAAACTGTTTTTT.

This chain uses TRBV6-5 with TRBJ2-2; unclear D gene. This CDR3 has 14 residues. V shed 9 bases and J shed 2 bases, with 13 bases lying between them. CDR1 and CDR2 from the germline V gene are MNHEY and SVGAGI. The CDR3 is CASRRHTNTGELFF. The CDR3 DNA sequence: TGTGCCAGTCGGCGACATACAAACACCGGGGAGCTGTTTTTT.

The rearrangement uses TRBV6-1 and TRBJ2-1; D uncertain. V was shortened by 5 bases and J by 10 bases, with 15 bases between the two germline ends. The CDR3 length is 13 residues. Per the germline V gene, CDR1 is MNHNS and CDR2 is SASEGT. The CDR3 DNA reads TGTGCCAGCAGTTCCACCACTGTCATAGAGCAGTTCTTC. It codes for CASSSTTVIEQFF.

The genes are TRBV28 and TRBJ2-5, with 7 bases identical to TRBD1. Judging by the DNA end, TRBJ2-7 fits better; the J call may be wrong. CDR3 size: 16 residues. The germline gives CDR1 MDHEN, CDR2 SYDVKM. The DNA for the CDR3 is TGTGCCAGCAGCCACCCCTTAGAGGGGGCCTCCTACGAGCAGTACTTC. Its protein product is CASSHPLEGASYEQYF.

The rearrangement links TRBV28 to TRBJ2-3; D gene unclear. Germline CDR1 MDHEN, CDR2 SYDVKM. The V end was cut by 5 bases, the J end by 0 bases, with 9 bases between. The CDR3 sequence is 14 residues long. CDR3 in DNA: TGTGCCAGCAGTGCCCCCGGCAGCACAGATACGCAGTATTTT. Residues: CASSAPGSTDTQYF.

The chain recombines TRBV7-3 with TRBJ2-2; TRBD1 might be the D (5 bases). Per the germline V gene, CDR1 is SGHTA and CDR2 is FQGTGA. Trimming left V 1 base short and J 0 bases short, with 9 bases between. The CDR3 totals 16 residues. DNA of the CDR3: TGTGCCAGCAGCTTAAAGGGGAAATCGAACACCGGGGAGCTGTTTTTT. This codes for CASSLKGKSNTGELFF.

J is TRBJ1-1 and V is TRBV6-1; D is unresolved. Germline assignment: CDR1 MNHNS and CDR2 SASEGT. V was trimmed by 8 bases and J by 1 base, leaving 11 bases between them. CDR3 length: 13 amino acids. As DNA, the CDR3 is TGTGCCAGCGATATTCCAGGGAACACTGAAGCTTTCTTT. Translating it yields CASDIPGNTEAFF.

The chain carries TRBV7-9 and TRBJ1-1; possible D gene TRBD1, 6 bases. V was cut by 5 bases and J by 0 bases, with 13 bases left in between. The CDR3 extends over 15 amino acids. Germline-derived CDR1 and CDR2 are SEHNR and FQNEAQ (reference sequence). CDR3 in amino acids: CASSGRTVMNTEAFF. For the CDR3, the DNA is TGTGCCAGCAGCGGAAGGACAGTGATGAACACTGAAGCTTTCTTT.

V is TRBV5-4 and J is TRBJ1-2; 8 bases map to TRBD1. The CDR3 loop spans 15 amino acids. Germline CDR1 reads SGHNT; CDR2 reads YYREEE (reference sequence). The J segment lost 1 base and the V segment lost 5 bases, leaving 7 bases of the junction unmatched. The CDR3 DNA reads as TGTGCCAGCAGGGCCGGGACAGGAGATAACTATGGCTACACCTTC. Its protein product is CASRAGTGDNYGYTF.

The chain links TRBV5-4 to TRBJ2-7; 9 nucleotides match TRBD1. Germline V gene sequence: CDR1 SGHNT, CDR2 YYREEE (reference sequence). The CDR3 extends over 15 amino acids. After removal of 5 bases from V and 2 bases from J, the junction contained 8 bases not matched to a gene. In DNA, the CDR3 is TGTGCCAGCAGTCCCGTTGGACAGGGGACCTACGAGCAGTACTTC. Protein sequence: CASSPVGQGTYEQYF.

V and J are TRBV6-5 and TRBJ2-4; the D is unclear. V was pared by 2 bases and J by 6 bases, with 11 bases between. This CDR3 comprises 14 residues. Germline-derived CDR1 and CDR2 are MNHEY and SVGAGI. The CDR3 region is CASSYDGSRNIQYF. CDR3 DNA sequence: TGTGCCAGCAGTTACGATGGCAGTCGAAACATTCAGTACTTC.

Here the CDR3 reads CASSLTVVGGPGRYEQYF. The CDR3 nucleotides read TGTGCCAGCAGCTTAACGGTCGTAGGTGGTCCAGGGCGCTACGAGCAGTACTTC. The rearrangement joins TRBV7-9 to TRBJ2-7, with a possible D match to TRBD1 (5 bases). CDR1 is SEHNR and CDR2 is FQNEAQ in the germline V gene (reference sequence). The length of the CDR3 is 18 residues. With 2 bases removed from V and 3 bases from J, the gap between germline ends came to 23 bases.

The chain links TRBV28 to TRBJ1-2; weak D call: TRBD1 (5 bases). This CDR3 region has 14 residues. The V gene's germline CDR1 is MDHEN and CDR2 SYDVKM. V was clipped by 5 bases and J by 5 bases, with 15 bases between them. The DNA of the CDR3 is TGTGCCAGCAGTCCCCCGGGACGAACATATGGCTACACCTTC. It codes for CASSPPGRTYGYTF.

For this clone: A much bigger clone sits one base away, suggesting this may be a read error. The CDR3 region is CASSRTGTNTGELFF. The CDR3 DNA follows: TGTGCCAGCAGCCGGACAGGGACGAACACCGGGGAGCTGTTTTTT. The chain employs TRBV6-1 and TRBJ2-2; TRBD1 aligns across 8 bases. Germline CDR1 is MNHNS and CDR2 is SASEGT. The CDR3 has 15 residues. The junction had 3 bases not matched to a gene; V was cut back by 6 bases and J by 0 bases.

The rearrangement uses TRBV16 and TRBJ2-1, with a possible D match to TRBD1 (5 bases). The CDR3 contains 14 residues. Germline V gives CDR1 KGHSY, CDR2 FQNENV. Trimming removed 0 bases from V and 8 bases from J, with 11 bases in between. CDR3 sequence: CASSQSTRVDEQFF. Written as DNA, the CDR3 is TGTGCCAGCAGCCAATCGACCAGGGTAGATGAGCAGTTCTTC.

With regard to this clone: One base away lies a much larger clone, so this may be a sequencing read error. This chain uses TRBV5-4 with TRBJ2-5; maybe TRBD1 (5 bases). Per germline, CDR1 SGHNT and CDR2 YYREEE (reference sequence). Trimming removed 2 bases at V and 1 base at J, with 6 bases between. This CDR3 contains 13 residues. CDR3 residues: CASSFDSQETQYF. CDR3 DNA sequence: TGTGCCAGCAGCTTTGACAGCCAAGAGACCCAGTACTTC.

The chain has TRBV19 and TRBJ2-1, with 10 bases that match TRBD1. Losses at the gene ends were 5 bases for V and 1 base for J; bases not matched to a gene: 2. The CDR3 has 15 residues. Per germline, CDR1 LNHDA and CDR2 SQIVND (reference sequence). The CDR3: CASSWDRGSYNEQFF. The CDR3 DNA follows: TGTGCCAGTAGTTGGGACAGGGGATCCTACAATGAGCAGTTCTTC.

The chain is built from TRBV11-2 and TRBJ2-5; D call uncertain. V shed 3 bases and J shed 1 base, with 9 bases lying between them. The CDR3 consists of 14 residues. Germline-derived CDR1 and CDR2 are SGHAT and FQNNGV. CDR3: CASSFKEIQETQYF. CDR3 nucleotides: TGTGCCAGCAGCTTCAAGGAGATCCAAGAGACCCAGTACTTC.

The V gene is TRBV18, the J gene TRBJ1-3, with a weak D call TRBD1 (5 bases). The CDR3 length is 17 residues. V lost 5 bases and J 2 bases, leaving 19 bases between the germline ends. Germline V gives CDR1 KGHSH, CDR2 LQKENI. The CDR3 sequence: CASSITGTGSTGNTIYF. The DNA for the CDR3 is TGTGCCAGCTCAATCACAGGAACGGGCTCCACTGGAAACACCATATATTTT.

This clone was counted a few times. The DNA for the CDR3 is TGCAGCGTTGATGGCAGGGGAAAAGAGACCCAGTACTTC. Its protein is CSVDGRGKETQYF. The V gene is TRBV29-1, the J gene TRBJ2-5, with D possibly TRBD1 on 6 matching bases. CDR3 length equals 13 residues. Germline CDR1 SQVTM, CDR2 ANQGSEA. The ends were cut back, 3 bases at V and 3 bases at J, with 11 bases in the middle.

A single count supports this clone. The rearrangement links TRBV2 to TRBJ2-1; 11 bases line up with TRBD2. The CDR3 length is 14 residues. Germline CDR1 reads SNHLY; CDR2 reads FYNNEI. Losses at the gene ends were 6 bases for V and 12 bases for J; bases not matched to a gene: 10. The CDR3 spells CASRGLAATYPQFF. CDR3 sequence (DNA): TGTGCCAGCAGGGGACTAGCGGCAACTTATCCGCAGTTCTTC.

V usage is TRBV6-4 and J usage is TRBJ1-5, with a possible D match to TRBD1 (5 bases). V lost 3 bases to trimming and J lost 6 bases, with 9 bases between them. The CDR3 totals 13 residues. CDR1 is MRHNA, CDR2 SNTAGT, per germline. CDR3 sequence (DNA): TGTGCCAGCAGTGAAGGGGCTAGTCAGCCCCAGCATTTT. Translating it yields CASSEGASQPQHF.

The V and J genes are TRBV7-2 and TRBJ1-1; TRBD1 matches 9 bases. Germline-derived CDR1 and CDR2 are SGHTA and FQGNSA. This CDR3 is 15 amino acids long. V gave up 5 bases and J gave up 1 base; unmatched junction bases: 5. The CDR3 nucleotides are TGTGCCAGCAGCGATCCGGGACAGGGGAACACTGAAGCTTTCTTT. Its protein is CASSDPGQGNTEAFF.

In regard to this clone: Other DNA sequences of this sample code for an identical CDR3. The rearrangement uses TRBV28 and TRBJ1-1; D is ambiguous. CDR1 is MDHEN, CDR2 SYDVKM, per germline. The CDR3 runs 12 residues. Trimming left V 2 bases short and J 5 bases short, with 6 bases between. CDR3 region: CASSLAETEAFF. In DNA form, the CDR3 reads TGTGCCAGCAGTTTAGCAGAGACTGAAGCTTTCTTT.

The DNA for the CDR3 is TGTGCCAGCAGCGTAGCAGGGAAGTCCTACGAGCAGTACTTC. This gives the protein CASSVAGKSYEQYF. V and J are TRBV9 and TRBJ2-7, with D possibly being TRBD1 (5 bases). CDR1 and CDR2 from the germline V gene are SGDLS and YYNGEE. CDR3 length: 14 amino acids. V dropped 0 bases and J dropped 1 base, with 8 bases sitting between them.